Sequencing of this T cell receptor beta chain was carried out in a study of identical twins. Whole-study findings and limits: A lower insertion count was a feature of abundant cord blood beta clonotypes, with no such feature in memory repertoires.

Comments on this clonotype: Antigen specificity is unknown.

CDR1 and CDR2 from the germline V gene are SQVTM and ANQGSEA. With 6 bases clipped from V and 0 bases from J, the junction kept 12 bases outside the gene matches. The CDR3 is 16 amino acids. Using its own MiXCR run on the 5' RACE reads, TCRdb lists one record per CDR3 protein. The sample has roughly 350,000 distinct CDR3 sequences; 9% to 10% are singletons. The rearrangement joins TRBV29-1 to TRBJ2-3; TRBD2 matches at 7 bases. The material sequenced was naive T cells sorted from blood. This receptor was identified in a woman aged 45-60 years in good health. Here the CDR3 reads CSVAGERAPSTDTQYF. CDR3 nucleotides: TGCAGCGTCGCGGGGGAGAGGGCGCCTAGCACAGATACGCAGTATTTT.